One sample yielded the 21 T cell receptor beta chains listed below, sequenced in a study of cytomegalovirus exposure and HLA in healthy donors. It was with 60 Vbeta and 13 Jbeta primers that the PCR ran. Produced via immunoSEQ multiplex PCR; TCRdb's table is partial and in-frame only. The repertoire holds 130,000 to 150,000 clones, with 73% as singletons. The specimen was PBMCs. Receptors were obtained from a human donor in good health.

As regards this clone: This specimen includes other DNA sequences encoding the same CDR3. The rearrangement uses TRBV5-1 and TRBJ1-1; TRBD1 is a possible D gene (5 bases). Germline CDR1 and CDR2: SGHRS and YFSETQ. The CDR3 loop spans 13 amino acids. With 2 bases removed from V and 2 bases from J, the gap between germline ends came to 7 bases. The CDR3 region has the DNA TGCGCCAGCAGCTTAGACAGAAACACTGAAGCTTTCTTT. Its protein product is CASSLDRNTEAFF.

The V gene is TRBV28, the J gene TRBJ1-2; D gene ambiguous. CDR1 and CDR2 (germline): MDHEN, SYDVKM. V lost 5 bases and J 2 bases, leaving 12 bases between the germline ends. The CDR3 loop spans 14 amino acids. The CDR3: CASSISPENYGYTF. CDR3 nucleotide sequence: TGTGCCAGCAGTATAAGTCCAGAAAACTATGGCTACACCTTC.

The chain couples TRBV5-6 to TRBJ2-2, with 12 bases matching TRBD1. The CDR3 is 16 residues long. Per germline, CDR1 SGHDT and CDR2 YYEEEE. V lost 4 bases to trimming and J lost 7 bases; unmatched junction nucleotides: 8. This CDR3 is CASSAGTGGASGELFF. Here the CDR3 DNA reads TGTGCCAGCAGCGCCGGGACAGGGGGCGCGAGCGGGGAGCTGTTTTTT.

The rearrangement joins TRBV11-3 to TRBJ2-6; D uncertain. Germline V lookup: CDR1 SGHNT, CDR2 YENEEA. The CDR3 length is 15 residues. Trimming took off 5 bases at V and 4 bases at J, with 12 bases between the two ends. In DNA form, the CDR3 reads TGTGCCAGCAGCCTAGGAGAGGCGGGGGCCAACGTCCTGACTTTC. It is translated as CASSLGEAGANVLTF.

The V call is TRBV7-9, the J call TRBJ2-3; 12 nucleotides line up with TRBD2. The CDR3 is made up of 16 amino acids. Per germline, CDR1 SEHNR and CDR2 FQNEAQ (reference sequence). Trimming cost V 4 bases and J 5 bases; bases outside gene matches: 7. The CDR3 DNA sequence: TGTGCCAGCAGCTCTAGGACTAGCGGGATCCGAGATACGCAGTATTTT. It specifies CASSSRTSGIRDTQYF.

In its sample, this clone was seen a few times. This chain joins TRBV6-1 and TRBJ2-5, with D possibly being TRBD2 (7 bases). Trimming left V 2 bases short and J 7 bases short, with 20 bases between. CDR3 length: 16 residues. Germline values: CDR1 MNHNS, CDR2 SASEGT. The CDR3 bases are TGTGCCAGCAGTGAAAACTTGGAGGGGGGGCGGGGGACCCAGTACTTC. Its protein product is CASSENLEGGRGTQYF.

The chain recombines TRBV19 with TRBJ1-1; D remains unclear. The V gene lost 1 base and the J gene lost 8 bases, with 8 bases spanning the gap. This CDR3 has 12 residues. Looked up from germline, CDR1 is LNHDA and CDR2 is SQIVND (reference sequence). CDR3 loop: CASSIGAGEAFF. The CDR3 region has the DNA TGTGCCAGTAGTATAGGAGCGGGAGAAGCTTTCTTT.

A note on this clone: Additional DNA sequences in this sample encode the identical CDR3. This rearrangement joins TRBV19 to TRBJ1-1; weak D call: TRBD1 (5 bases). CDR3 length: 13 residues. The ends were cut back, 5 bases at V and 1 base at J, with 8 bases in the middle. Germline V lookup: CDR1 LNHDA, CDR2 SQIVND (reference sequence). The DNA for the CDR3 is TGTGCCAGTAGTTCGACAGCGAACACTGAAGCTTTCTTT. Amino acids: CASSSTANTEAFF.

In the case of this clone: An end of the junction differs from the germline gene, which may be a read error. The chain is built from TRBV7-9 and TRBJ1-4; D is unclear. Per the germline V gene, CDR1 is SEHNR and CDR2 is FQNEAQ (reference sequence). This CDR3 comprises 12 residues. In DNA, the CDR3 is TGTTCCAGCGGGCCGAGTAATGAAAAACTGTTTTTT. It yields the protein CSSGPSNEKLFF.

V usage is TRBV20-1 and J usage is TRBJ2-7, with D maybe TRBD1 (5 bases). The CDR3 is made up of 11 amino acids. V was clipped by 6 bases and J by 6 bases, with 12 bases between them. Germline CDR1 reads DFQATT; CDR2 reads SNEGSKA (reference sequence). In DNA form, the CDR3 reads TGCAGTGCACAGGACCTGTTCGAGCAGTACTTC. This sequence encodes CSAQDLFEQYF.

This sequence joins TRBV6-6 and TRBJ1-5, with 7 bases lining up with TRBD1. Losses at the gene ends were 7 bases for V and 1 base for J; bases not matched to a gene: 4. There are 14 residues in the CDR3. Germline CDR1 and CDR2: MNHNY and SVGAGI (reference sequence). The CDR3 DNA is TGTGCCAGCAAGGGGGCAGGGAGCAATCAGCCCCAGCATTTT. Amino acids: CASKGAGSNQPQHF.

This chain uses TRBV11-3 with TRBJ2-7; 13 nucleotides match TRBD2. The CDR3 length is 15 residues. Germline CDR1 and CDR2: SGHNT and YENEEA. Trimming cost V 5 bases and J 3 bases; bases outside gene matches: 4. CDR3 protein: CASSIRTSGSYEQYF. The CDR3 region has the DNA TGTGCCAGCAGCATACGGACTAGCGGGAGCTACGAGCAGTACTTC.

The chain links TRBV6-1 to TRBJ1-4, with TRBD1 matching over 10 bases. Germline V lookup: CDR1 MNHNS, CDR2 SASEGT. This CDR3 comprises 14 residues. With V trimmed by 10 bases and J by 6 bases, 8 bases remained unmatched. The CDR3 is CAIAGQGRDEKLFF. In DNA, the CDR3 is TGTGCCATCGCGGGACAGGGGAGGGATGAAAAACTGTTTTTT.

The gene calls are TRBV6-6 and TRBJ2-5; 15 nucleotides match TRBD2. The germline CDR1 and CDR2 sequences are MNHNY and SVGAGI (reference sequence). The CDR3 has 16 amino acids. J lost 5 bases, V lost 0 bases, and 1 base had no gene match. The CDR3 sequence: CASSYSGLAGGETQYF. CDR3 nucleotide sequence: TGTGCCAGCAGTTACTCCGGACTAGCGGGGGGGGAGACCCAGTACTTC.

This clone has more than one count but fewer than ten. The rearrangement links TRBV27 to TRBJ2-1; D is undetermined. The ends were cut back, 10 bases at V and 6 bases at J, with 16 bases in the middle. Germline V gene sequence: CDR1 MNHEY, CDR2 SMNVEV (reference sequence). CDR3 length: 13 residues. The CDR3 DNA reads TGTGCCACCGCTGCTGGGCGCATCAATGAGCAGTTCTTC. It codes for CATAAGRINEQFF.

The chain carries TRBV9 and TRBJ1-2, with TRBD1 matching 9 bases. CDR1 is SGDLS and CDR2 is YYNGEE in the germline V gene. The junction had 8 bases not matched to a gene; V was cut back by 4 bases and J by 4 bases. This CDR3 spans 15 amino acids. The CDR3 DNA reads TGTGCCAGCAGCTCAAACTGGGGACAGGGCTATGGCTACACCTTC. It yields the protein CASSSNWGQGYGYTF.

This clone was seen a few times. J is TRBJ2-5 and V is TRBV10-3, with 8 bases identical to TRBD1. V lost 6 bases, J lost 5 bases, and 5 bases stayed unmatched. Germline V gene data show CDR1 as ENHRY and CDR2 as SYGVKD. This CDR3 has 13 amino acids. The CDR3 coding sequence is TGTGCCATCAGAGGCAGGGGGCGCGAGACCCAGTACTTC. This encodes CAIRGRGRETQYF.

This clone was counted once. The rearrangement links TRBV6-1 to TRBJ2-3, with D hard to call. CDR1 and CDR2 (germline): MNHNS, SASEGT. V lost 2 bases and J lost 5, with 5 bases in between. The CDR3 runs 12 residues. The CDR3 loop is CASSETGDTQYF. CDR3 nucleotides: TGTGCCAGCAGTGAAACGGGAGATACGCAGTATTTT.

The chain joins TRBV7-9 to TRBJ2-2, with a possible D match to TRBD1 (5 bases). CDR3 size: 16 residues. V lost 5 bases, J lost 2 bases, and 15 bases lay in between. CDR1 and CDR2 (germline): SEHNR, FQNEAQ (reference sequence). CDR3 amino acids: CASSDRTSLNTGELFF. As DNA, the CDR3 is TGTGCCAGCAGCGACCGGACAAGCCTAAACACCGGGGAGCTGTTTTTT.

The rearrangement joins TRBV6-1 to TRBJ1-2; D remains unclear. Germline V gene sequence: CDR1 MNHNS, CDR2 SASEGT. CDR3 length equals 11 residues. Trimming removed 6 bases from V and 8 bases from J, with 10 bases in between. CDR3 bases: TGTGCCAGCAGAGAGGCCCGGGGCTACACCTTC. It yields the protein CASREARGYTF.

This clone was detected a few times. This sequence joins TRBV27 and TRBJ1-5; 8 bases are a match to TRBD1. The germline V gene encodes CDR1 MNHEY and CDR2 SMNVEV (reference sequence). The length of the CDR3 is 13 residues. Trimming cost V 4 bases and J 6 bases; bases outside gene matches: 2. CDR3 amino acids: CASSWTGFQPQHF. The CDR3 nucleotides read TGTGCCAGCAGTTGGACAGGGTTTCAGCCCCAGCATTTT.